The entry below gives a single T cell receptor (beta chain) sequence along with its context. The data originate from a study of blood T cell repertoires in COVID-19. Study information: Sites in the United States, Italy and Spain provided acute and convalescent COVID-19 samples. PBMCs, B-cell-depleted T cells, or T cells were the source of the cDNA or gDNA that made up the material.

Original data processing: Amplification from reference gene primers served as the basis for estimated nucleated cell counts. The protocol was immunoSEQ multiplex PCR, while the TCRdb copy is restricted to in-frame clones and leaves out a portion. Clone size and the V and J calls come from that table; the DNA yielded D and trimming. The sample records approximately 120,000 clones, 85% being singletons. The CDR3 has 12 residues. V lost 11 bases to trimming and J lost 2 bases, with 12 bases between them. CDR1 is MNHEY, CDR2 SMNVEV, per germline (reference sequence). Specimen: peripheral blood. V usage is TRBV27 and J usage is TRBJ1-2, with D unclear. The source is a woman of 80 years or more with acute or convalescent COVID-19. This CDR3 reads CACGRSNYGYTF. DNA of the CDR3: TGTGCCTGTGGCAGGTCCAACTATGGCTACACCTTC.